This TCR beta chain was recovered during a study of shared clonotypes between healthy human individuals. J lost 5 bases, V lost 1 base, and 5 bases had no gene match. Germline CDR1 and CDR2: SGHNT and YENEEA. The CDR3 length is 15 residues. Healthy adults negative for HIV, lacking recent acute infections or vaccinations, served as donors. Some clones are missing from TCRdb's copy, which holds only in-frame ones; the method was immunoSEQ multiplex PCR. The repertoire has about 2.4 million clones, 80% to 95% of them found once; the top ten carry 0.36%. The rearrangement links TRBV11-3 to TRBJ2-3; 8 bases are a match to TRBD2. The sequence was obtained from a man aged 18-30 years in good health. Some clones in this sample may be carry-over from other donors' samples. The sequencing input was naive CD4+ T cells from PBMCs. Subset: CD45RA+ positively selected. The chain's CDR3 is CASSLVPGGVDTQYF. In DNA form, the CDR3 reads TGTGCCAGCAGCTTAGTCCCGGGAGGGGTAGATACGCAGTATTTT.